This paragraph covers one TCR beta chain sequence. Its antigen is currently unknown. The data belong to a study of cytomegalovirus exposure and HLA in healthy donors. Study findings and constraints: As was reported, the classifier diagnosed cytomegalovirus status with high specificity and sensitivity.

Looked up from germline, CDR1 is LNHNV and CDR2 is YYDKDF (reference sequence). The CDR3 contains 14 residues. V dropped 0 bases and J dropped 10; count of bases not matched to a gene: 8. Primers: 60 Vbeta forward and 13 Jbeta reverse. Here immunoSEQ multiplex PCR was the method, and the copy in TCRdb shows in-frame clones only, minus some. The data contain around 120,000 clones, 80% to 90% of them singletons. The TCR comes from a man aged 45 to 65 in good health and CMV-seronegative. The chain has TRBV15 and TRBJ1-2, with 7 bases fitting TRBD1. Material: PBMCs. The chain's CDR3 is CATSRDRAGGHYTF. DNA of the CDR3: TGTGCCACCAGCAGAGATAGGGCAGGGGGGCACTACACCTTC.